Following are 27 T cell receptor beta chains from one sample sequenced in a study of T cell changes during pregnancy in multiple sclerosis. The assay was immunoSEQ multiplex PCR, and TCRdb's table has in-frame clones only and misses some. The sample carries roughly 74,000 clones, about 88% recorded once. This specimen was peripheral blood, taken before pregnancy. All receptors derive from a female donor with multiple sclerosis, enrolled in a pregnancy study.

The V gene is TRBV30, the J gene TRBJ1-2, with 7 bases identical to TRBD1. This CDR3 contains 13 residues. V shed 3 bases and J 4 bases; nucleotides not matched to a gene: 5. Germline V gives CDR1 GTSNPN, CDR2 SVGIG (reference sequence). CDR3 protein: CAWRRDRPYGYTF. The CDR3 coding sequence is TGTGCCTGGAGGAGGGACAGACCCTATGGCTACACCTTC.

The chain recombines TRBV9 with TRBJ1-5; 7 bases match TRBD1. CDR1 is SGDLS, CDR2 YYNGEE, per germline. CDR3 length equals 14 residues. The ends lost 3 bases at V and 5 bases at J; junction bases unmatched: 5. In nucleotides, the CDR3 is TGTGCCAGCAGCGAAGGGACAGAGTATCAGCCCCAGCATTTT. Translated: CASSEGTEYQPQHF. The variable domain in full, with the rest retrieved from reference TRBV9 and TRBJ1-5, is DSGVTQTPKHLITATGQRVTLRCSPRSGDLSVYWYQQSLDQGLQFLIQYYNGEERAKGNILERFSAQQFPDLHSELNLSSLELGDSALYFCASSEGTEYQPQHFGDGTRLSIL.

This clone was detected a few times. The J gene is TRBJ2-7, the V gene TRBV7-9, with D possibly TRBD1 on 6 matching bases. Trimming removed 3 bases from V and 3 bases from J, with 9 bases in between. CDR1 and CDR2 (germline): SEHNR, FQNEAQ (reference sequence). There are 13 residues in the CDR3. CDR3 loop: CASSFRDNYEQYF. The CDR3 bases are TGTGCCAGCAGCTTCCGGGACAACTACGAGCAGTACTTC.

The chain recombines TRBV7-9 with TRBJ1-3; perhaps TRBD1 as D (6 bases). The CDR3 sequence is 13 residues long. Germline-derived CDR1 and CDR2 are SEHNR and FQNEAQ (reference sequence). V lost 6 bases and J 4 bases, leaving 10 bases between the germline ends. This chain's CDR3 is CASRDGQGNTIYF. CDR3 sequence (DNA): TGTGCCAGCAGGGACGGACAGGGAAACACCATATATTTT.

This chain joins TRBV5-1 and TRBJ1-4; no firm D call. V was trimmed by 4 bases and J by 0 bases, leaving 7 bases between them. Per the germline V gene, CDR1 is SGHRS and CDR2 is YFSETQ. The CDR3 is made up of 14 amino acids. CDR3 loop: CASSDTATNEKLFF. CDR3 nucleotide sequence: TGCGCCAGCAGCGACACTGCAACTAATGAAAAACTGTTTTTT.

This clone showed up just a few times. The chain combines TRBV7-2 with TRBJ2-1; D possibly corresponds to TRBD2 (6 bases). The V end lost 1 base, the J end lost 5 bases, and 9 bases lay between the germline ends. CDR1 SGHTA and CDR2 FQGNSA come from the germline V gene. This CDR3 has 14 amino acids. In DNA, the CDR3 is TGTGCCAGCAGCTTAGTGGGCGGGGACAATGAGCAGTTCTTC. This sequence encodes CASSLVGGDNEQFF.

V and J are TRBV5-1 and TRBJ1-6; 7 nucleotides agree with TRBD1. The V gene end was trimmed by 4 bases and the J gene end by 7 bases; junction bases not matched to a gene: 8. This CDR3 contains 15 residues. Germline V lookup: CDR1 SGHRS, CDR2 YFSETQ. In DNA, the CDR3 is TGCGCCAGCAGCGACCGTATAGGGGGCAATTCACCCCTCCACTTT. Its protein is CASSDRIGGNSPLHF.

The chain couples TRBV9 to TRBJ2-2; 10 bases are a match to TRBD2. CDR1 and CDR2 (germline): SGDLS, YYNGEE. The CDR3 totals 17 residues. The V gene end was trimmed by 4 bases and the J gene end by 5 bases; junction bases not matched to a gene: 11. For the CDR3, the DNA is TGTGCCAGCAGCCACCCGGGACTAGCGATTAGGACCGGGGAGCTGTTTTTT. Its protein product is CASSHPGLAIRTGELFF.

This clone occurred a few times. V gene TRBV30 combines with J gene TRBJ1-1, with unresolved D. Germline values: CDR1 GTSNPN, CDR2 SVGIG (reference sequence). This CDR3 has 10 residues. Trimming removed 2 bases at V and 11 bases at J, with 9 bases between. This CDR3 is CAWSTVVAFF. CDR3 bases: TGTGCCTGGAGTACGGTTGTGGCTTTCTTT.

The chain uses TRBV6-6 and TRBJ1-2; 7 bases match TRBD1. V lost 2 bases to trimming and J lost 6 bases; unmatched junction nucleotides: 6. There are 14 residues in the CDR3. Per the germline V gene, CDR1 is MNHNY and CDR2 is SVGAGI (reference sequence). CDR3 sequence (DNA): TGTGCCAGCAGTTACGGTTCAGGGGGTAATGGCTACACCTTC. Translation: CASSYGSGGNGYTF.

This clone was detected once. The chain uses TRBV19 and TRBJ2-7, with TRBD2 matching 11 bases. J gave up 4 bases and V 5 bases, and 10 bases lay outside the gene matches. Germline-derived CDR1 and CDR2 are LNHDA and SQIVND (reference sequence). The CDR3 contains 16 residues. CDR3 nucleotides: TGTGCCAGTAGTCCTTTGGGGACTAGCGGAACTTACGAGCAGTACTTC. Protein product: CASSPLGTSGTYEQYF.

As regards this clone: A much more abundant neighbour one base away suggests this may be a read error. Other nucleotide sequences in the sample specify the same CDR3. The chain joins TRBV29-1 to TRBJ1-3; no clear D. The ends were cut back, 3 bases at V and 8 bases at J, with 14 bases in the middle. Germline-derived CDR1 and CDR2 are SQVTM and ANQGSEA. CDR3 length: 13 residues. The CDR3 sequence is CSVEDRTGDTIYF. DNA of the CDR3: TGCAGCGTTGAGGATCGGACTGGGGACACCATATATTTT.

This clone showed up just a few times. The chain recombines TRBV7-2 with TRBJ1-5; a possible D gene is TRBD1 (6 bases). The V and J ends lost 5 bases and 7 bases respectively, with 12 bases between them. CDR1 is SGHTA, CDR2 FQGNSA, per germline. The CDR3 has 13 residues. CDR3 residues: CASSPWGGQPQHF. DNA of the CDR3: TGTGCCAGCAGCCCCTGGGGGGGCCAGCCCCAGCATTTT.

The chain employs TRBV19 and TRBJ1-4; tentative D call: TRBD1 (6 bases). CDR1 and CDR2 from the germline V gene are LNHDA and SQIVND (reference sequence). CDR3 length: 14 amino acids. Trimming removed 4 bases at V and 8 bases at J, with 14 bases between. The CDR3 is CASSTQGMGEKLFF. The CDR3 region has the DNA TGTGCCAGTAGTACTCAGGGGATGGGAGAAAAACTGTTTTTT. The full variable domain, completed using reference TRBV19 and TRBJ1-4, is DGGITQSPKYLFRKEGQNVTLSCEQNLNHDAMYWYRQDPGQGLRLIYYSQIVNDFQKGDIAEGYSVSREKKESFPLTVTSAQKNPTAFYLCASSTQGMGEKLFFGSGTQLSVL.

The V and J genes are TRBV27 and TRBJ2-1; 8 positions match TRBD2. The V and J ends lost 2 bases and 7 bases, in that order; junction bases with no gene match: 4. The CDR3 has 14 amino acids. CDR1 MNHEY and CDR2 SMNVEV come from the germline V gene (reference sequence). The CDR3 nucleotides read TGTGCCAGCAGTTTAATCGGGAGGGCAAATGAGCAGTTCTTC. It codes for CASSLIGRANEQFF.

This rearrangement joins TRBV5-4 to TRBJ2-3; a weak D match, TRBD2 (5 bases). V was cut by 5 bases and J by 2 bases, with 12 bases left in between. The CDR3 runs to 14 residues. Germline-derived CDR1 and CDR2 are SGHNT and YYREEE (reference sequence). CDR3 DNA: TGTGCCAGCAGATCCCGAGGGAACACAGATACGCAGTATTTT. Translation gives CASRSRGNTDTQYF.

Here the CDR3 DNA reads TGTGCCAGCGCCTTGGGGGACAGAATATACAATGAGCAGTTCTTC. This sequence encodes CASALGDRIYNEQFF. The chain couples TRBV11-2 to TRBJ2-1, with 7 bases fitting TRBD1. V dropped 8 bases and J dropped 4; count of bases not matched to a gene: 11. Germline V gene sequence: CDR1 SGHAT, CDR2 FQNNGV. This CDR3 spans 15 amino acids.

CDR3 in DNA: TGTGCCAGTACCATGACAGGGCTTGATCGGCCCCAGCATTTT. Protein sequence: CASTMTGLDRPQHF. The rearrangement joins TRBV19 to TRBJ1-5; 7 nucleotides line up with TRBD1. CDR1 LNHDA and CDR2 SQIVND come from the germline V gene (reference sequence). The CDR3 is 14 amino acids. The junction had 12 bases not matched to a gene; V was cut back by 7 bases and J by 9 bases.

The rearrangement links TRBV10-1 to TRBJ2-3; 9 bases match TRBD1. Germline CDR1 is WNHNN and CDR2 is SYGVQD (reference sequence). The CDR3 is 15 amino acids. J was trimmed by 5 bases and V by 6 bases; bases with no gene match: 9. The CDR3 sequence: CASSADRDREDTQYF. The DNA for the CDR3 is TGCGCCAGCAGCGCTGACCGGGACAGGGAAGATACGCAGTATTTT.

This clone was observed a handful of times. V is TRBV5-8 and J is TRBJ1-5; 9 positions match TRBD1. From germline, CDR1 is SGHTS and CDR2 YDEGEE. The CDR3 is 15 residues long. J gave up 2 bases and V 4 bases, and 4 bases lay outside the gene matches. The CDR3, as DNA: TGTGCCAGCAGCCCGAGACAGGGGGGCAATCAGCCCCAGCATTTT. This encodes CASSPRQGGNQPQHF. Using reference TRBV5-8 and TRBJ1-5 for the parts outside the CDR3, the full variable domain is EAGVTQSPTHLIKTRGQQATLRCSPISGHTSVYWYQQALGLGLQFLLWYDEGEERNRGNFPPRFSGRQFPNYSSELNVNALELEDSALYLCASSPRQGGNQPQHFGDGTRLSIL.

The V call is TRBV5-8, the J call TRBJ2-7; no clear D. Germline CDR1 reads SGHTS; CDR2 reads YDEGEE. Trimming removed 0 bases at V and 1 base at J, with 14 bases between. CDR3 size: 16 residues. Written as DNA, the CDR3 is TGTGCCAGCAGCTTGGCCGCGTCTCCTATTTCCTACGAGCAGTACTTC. It specifies CASSLAASPISYEQYF.

The genes are TRBV27 and TRBJ2-1, with 7 positions matching TRBD2. CDR3 length equals 16 residues. The junction had 14 bases not matched to a gene; V was cut back by 6 bases and J by 6 bases. Germline CDR1 MNHEY, CDR2 SMNVEV (reference sequence). The CDR3 DNA reads TGTGCCAGCAGCCAAGTGAGCCAGCGGGGTGTCAATGAGCAGTTCTTC. Protein sequence: CASSQVSQRGVNEQFF.

Only one count was recorded for this clone. The V call is TRBV7-9, the J call TRBJ1-1, with a weak D call TRBD1 (6 bases). V lost 5 bases and J 0 bases, leaving 13 bases between the germline ends. Germline lookup yields CDR1 SEHNR and CDR2 FQNEAQ (reference sequence). The CDR3 covers 15 residues. DNA of the CDR3: TGTGCCAGCAGCATGCGACAGGCCATGAACACTGAAGCTTTCTTT. The encoded protein is CASSMRQAMNTEAFF.

J is TRBJ2-1 and V is TRBV7-9; D possibly corresponds to TRBD1 (6 bases). CDR1 is SEHNR and CDR2 is FQNEAQ in the germline V gene (reference sequence). CDR3 size: 13 residues. V dropped 5 bases and J dropped 4 bases, with 9 bases sitting between them. CDR3 in amino acids: CASSPGQYNEQFF. DNA for the CDR3: TGTGCCAGCAGCCCTGGACAGTACAATGAGCAGTTCTTC.

The count of this clone is one. V gene TRBV5-1 combines with J gene TRBJ1-3; D is uncertain. The CDR3 loop spans 17 amino acids. Trimming stripped 1 base from V and 2 bases from J, with 16 bases between. Germline V gives CDR1 SGHRS, CDR2 YFSETQ. Here the CDR3 DNA reads TGCGCCAGCAGCTTGTTCATGGGGAGTTCGGCTGGAAACACCATATATTTT. It yields the protein CASSLFMGSSAGNTIYF.

This chain uses TRBV6-5 with TRBJ1-5; D perhaps matches TRBD1 (5 bases). Trimming shortened V by 6 bases and J by 0 bases, and 12 bases separated the two germline ends. The CDR3 length is 15 residues. The germline V gene has CDR1 MNHEY and CDR2 SVGAGI. The CDR3 sequence is CASRPGVYSNQPQHF. The CDR3 DNA is TGTGCCAGCAGGCCGGGGGTTTATAGCAATCAGCCCCAGCATTTT.

The chain employs TRBV6-1 and TRBJ2-3; D might be TRBD1 (6 bases). Germline V gives CDR1 MNHNS, CDR2 SASEGT. The CDR3 is 14 amino acids. V lost 8 bases and J 5 bases, leaving 17 bases between the germline ends. This CDR3 is CASLHPPGEDTQYF. CDR3 DNA sequence: TGTGCCAGCCTCCACCCACCAGGGGAAGATACGCAGTATTTT.